The 14 T cell receptor beta chains in this list originate from one sample, sequenced in a study of shared clonotypes between healthy human individuals. Data came from immunoSEQ multiplex PCR; TCRdb stores just in-frame clones and leaves some out. The repertoire consists of approximately 640,000 clones, with approximately 79% occurring once and the leading ten covering 1.8%. Sequenced sample: memory CD4+ T cells sorted from blood. Subset noted: CD45RA-negative fraction. The receptors were sampled from a woman in her thirties in good health.

Details on this clone: This CDR3 is also generated by other DNA sequences in the sample. This rearrangement joins TRBV5-1 to TRBJ2-7, with D unresolved. CDR1 and CDR2 from the germline V gene are SGHRS and YFSETQ. This CDR3 comprises 13 residues. Trimming stripped 0 bases from V and 3 bases from J, with 7 bases between. The CDR3 loop is CASSLARSYEQYF. The CDR3 DNA sequence: TGCGCCAGCAGCTTGGCCAGAAGCTACGAGCAGTACTTC. The full variable domain, completed using reference TRBV5-1 and TRBJ2-7, is KAGVTQTPRYLIKTRGQQVTLSCSPISGHRSVSWYQQTPGQGLQFLFEYFSETQRNKGNFPGRFSGRQFSNSRSEMNVSTLELGDSALYLCASSLARSYEQYFGPGTRLTVT.

This clone was seen once. The chain is built from TRBV28 and TRBJ2-2; TRBD2 might be the D (6 bases). CDR1 is MDHEN and CDR2 is SYDVKM in the germline V gene. Trimming removed 2 bases from V and 0 bases from J, with 7 bases in between. This CDR3 spans 15 amino acids. CDR3: CASSLRGANTGELFF. CDR3 nucleotides: TGTGCCAGCAGTTTACGCGGGGCGAACACCGGGGAGCTGTTTTTT.

In the case of this clone: One end of the junction fails to match germline, which may point to a read error. V and J are TRBV6-1 and TRBJ1-5, with D maybe TRBD1 (5 bases). The germline V gene has CDR1 MNHNS and CDR2 SASEGT. The CDR3 is 12 residues long. CDR3 coding DNA: TGTGCCAGCAGTGCCGGGGGGACCCCCGGGGGATTT. Residues: CASSAGGTPGGF.

CDR3 DNA: TGTGCCAGCAGTACCCCCCACAGGGTCAATCAGCCCCAGCATTTT. Its translation is CASSTPHRVNQPQHF. The chain uses TRBV28 and TRBJ1-5; a possible D gene is TRBD1 (6 bases). V was pared by 5 bases and J by 3 bases, with 14 bases between. CDR1 is MDHEN, CDR2 SYDVKM, per germline. This CDR3 region has 15 residues. Full variable domain (remainder filled in from reference TRBV28 and TRBJ1-5): DVKVTQSSRYLVKRTGEKVFLECVQDMDHENMFWYRQDPGLGLRLIYFSYDVKMKEKGDIPEGYSVSREKKERFSLILESASTNQTSMYLCASSTPHRVNQPQHFGDGTRLSIL.

The chain uses TRBV10-3 and TRBJ1-2, with 7 bases aligning to TRBD1. CDR3 size: 16 residues. The germline V gene encodes CDR1 ENHRY and CDR2 SYGVKD. V gave up 6 bases and J gave up 0 bases; unmatched junction bases: 10. Here the CDR3 reads CAIRAGSGTANYGYTF. The CDR3 DNA sequence: TGTGCCATCAGGGCGGGTTCAGGGACAGCTAACTATGGCTACACCTTC.

This chain joins TRBV15 and TRBJ2-1; maybe TRBD1 (6 bases). V was pared by 4 bases and J by 5 bases, with 9 bases between. The V gene's germline CDR1 is LNHNV and CDR2 YYDKDF (reference sequence). The CDR3 sequence is 13 residues long. CDR3 DNA sequence: TGTGCCACCAGCATAGGGGGAGACAATGAGCAGTTCTTC. Amino acid sequence: CATSIGGDNEQFF.

The genes are TRBV19 and TRBJ2-3, with a weak D call TRBD1 (5 bases). V was clipped by 10 bases and J by 5 bases, with 19 bases between them. This CDR3 is built from 14 residues. Germline V gives CDR1 LNHDA, CDR2 SQIVND (reference sequence). CDR3 in amino acids: CATRPGIGVDTQYF. The CDR3 region has the DNA TGTGCCACCAGACCAGGGATAGGCGTAGATACGCAGTATTTT.

This clone was recorded only once. The chain uses TRBV5-8 and TRBJ2-2; possible D gene TRBD2, 5 bases. This CDR3 comprises 13 residues. Per germline, CDR1 SGHTS and CDR2 YDEGEE. V lost 7 bases to trimming and J lost 7 bases, with 14 bases between them. In DNA form, the CDR3 reads TGTGCCAGCCGACCGGCGGGTTACGGGGAGCTGTTTTTT. Its translation is CASRPAGYGELFF.

The chain joins TRBV13 to TRBJ2-3; D is unresolved. Germline V lookup: CDR1 PRHDT, CDR2 FYEKMQ (reference sequence). CDR3 length equals 14 residues. Trimming removed 5 bases from V and 1 base from J, with 10 bases in between. CDR3 in DNA: TGTGCCAGCAGCCCTACCCTGGGCACAGATACGCAGTATTTT. Its translation is CASSPTLGTDTQYF.

This clone was picked up one time. V usage is TRBV9 and J usage is TRBJ2-1; possibly TRBD1 or TRBD2 for D (5 bases each). Germline CDR1 reads SGDLS; CDR2 reads YYNGEE. CDR3 size: 15 residues. The V and J ends lost 5 bases and 3 bases respectively, with 15 bases between them. As DNA, the CDR3 is TGTGCCAGCAGTTTACGACGGGACCTCTACAATGAGCAGTTCTTC. Amino acid sequence: CASSLRRDLYNEQFF.

This clone was counted a few times. The V gene is TRBV5-6, the J gene TRBJ1-1, with D unresolved. V shed 4 bases and J shed 3 bases, with 7 bases lying between them. CDR3 length equals 12 residues. CDR1 and CDR2 from the germline V gene are SGHDT and YYEEEE. The CDR3 protein is CASSLRYTEAFF. The CDR3 nucleotides are TGTGCCAGCAGCCTAAGGTACACTGAAGCTTTCTTT.

J is TRBJ1-5 and V is TRBV7-9; TRBD1 agrees at 7 bases. The CDR3 totals 16 residues. The germline V gene has CDR1 SEHNR and CDR2 FQNEAQ (reference sequence). After removal of 5 bases from V and 1 base from J, the junction contained 8 bases not matched to a gene. CDR3 coding DNA: TGTGCCAGCAGCGACGCGACAGGGACGAGCAATCAGCCCCAGCATTTT. This encodes CASSDATGTSNQPQHF.

V is TRBV2 and J is TRBJ2-5; TRBD2 matches 9 bases. The CDR3 runs 18 residues. Losses at the gene ends were 6 bases for V and 5 bases for J; bases not matched to a gene: 19. CDR1 and CDR2 (germline): SNHLY, FYNNEI. The DNA of the CDR3 is TGTGCCAGCAGGGGTAGGGCAGCGAGCGGGAGGCAGATGGAGACCCAGTACTTC. This encodes CASRGRAASGRQMETQYF.

This clone has a count of ten or more. The CDR3 reads CASSVEGANTGELFF. The CDR3 DNA follows: TGTGCCAGCAGCGTAGAAGGCGCGAACACCGGGGAGCTGTTTTTT. The chain carries TRBV9 and TRBJ2-2; D remains ambiguous. The CDR3 length is 15 residues. The V gene lost 0 bases and the J gene lost 0 bases, with 6 bases spanning the gap. Germline CDR1 SGDLS, CDR2 YYNGEE.